The clone carrying this TCR beta chain was seen once. Its specificity is unknown. The data were taken from a study of cytomegalovirus exposure and HLA in healthy donors. Study conclusions and caveats: In a later analysis, TCR beta V- and J-gene trimming was associated with a missense DCLRE1C variant. It was only CMV serostatus that was available as immune exposure information.

Healthy bone marrow donors supplied every sample. Trimming left V 2 bases short and J 6 bases short, with 8 bases between. This CDR3 region has 13 residues. Germline assignment: CDR1 ENHRY and CDR2 SYGVKD. Primers: 60 Vbeta forward and 13 Jbeta reverse. Per the original methods: It was a later analysis that counted 79 million or so unique TCR beta chains, of which roughly 11 million were shared. Using immunoSEQ multiplex PCR, the repertoire was profiled, and TCRdb retains in-frame clones only, with some absent. That table furnishes V, J and clone size, whereas the DNA furnished D and trimming. The data show about 140,000 clones, around three quarters seen once.

Sequenced material: PBMCs. This TCR was recovered from a man younger than 30 in good health and CMV-seronegative. The chain carries TRBV10-3 and TRBJ1-5; the D gene is possibly TRBD1 (5 bases). The CDR3 DNA reads as TGTGCCATCAGTGAGGACAGATCTCAGCCCCAGCATTTT. It translates to CAISEDRSQPQHF.